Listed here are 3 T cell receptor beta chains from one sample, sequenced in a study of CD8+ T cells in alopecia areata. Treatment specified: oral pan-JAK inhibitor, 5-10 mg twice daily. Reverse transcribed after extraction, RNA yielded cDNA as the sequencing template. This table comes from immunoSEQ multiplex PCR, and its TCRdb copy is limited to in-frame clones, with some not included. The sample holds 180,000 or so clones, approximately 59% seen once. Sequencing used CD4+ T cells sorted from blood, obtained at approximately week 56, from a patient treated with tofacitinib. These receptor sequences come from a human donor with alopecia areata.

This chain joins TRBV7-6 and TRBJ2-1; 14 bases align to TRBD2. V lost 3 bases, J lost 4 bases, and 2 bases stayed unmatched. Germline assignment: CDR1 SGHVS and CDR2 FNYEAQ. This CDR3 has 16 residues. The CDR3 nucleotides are TGTGCCAGCAGCTTGGGGACTAGCGGGGGATACAATGAGCAGTTCTTC. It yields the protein CASSLGTSGGYNEQFF. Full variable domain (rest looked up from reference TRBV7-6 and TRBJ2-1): GAGVSQSPRYKVTKRGQDVALRCDPISGHVSLYWYRQALGQGPEFLTYFNYEAQQDKSGLPNDRFSAERPEGSISTLTIQRTEQRDSAMYRCASSLGTSGGYNEQFFGPGTRLTVL.

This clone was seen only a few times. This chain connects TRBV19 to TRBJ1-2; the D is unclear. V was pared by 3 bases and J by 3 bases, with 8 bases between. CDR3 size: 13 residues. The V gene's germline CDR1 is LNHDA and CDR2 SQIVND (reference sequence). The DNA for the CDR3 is TGTGCCAGTAGTATCGGTGCGGACTATGGCTACACCTTC. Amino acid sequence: CASSIGADYGYTF.

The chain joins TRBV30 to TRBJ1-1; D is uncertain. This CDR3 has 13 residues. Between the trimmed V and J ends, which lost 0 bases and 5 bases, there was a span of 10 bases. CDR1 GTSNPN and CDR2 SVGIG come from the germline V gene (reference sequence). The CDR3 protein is CAWSVPMGTEAFF. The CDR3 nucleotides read TGTGCCTGGAGTGTACCCATGGGTACTGAAGCTTTCTTT.